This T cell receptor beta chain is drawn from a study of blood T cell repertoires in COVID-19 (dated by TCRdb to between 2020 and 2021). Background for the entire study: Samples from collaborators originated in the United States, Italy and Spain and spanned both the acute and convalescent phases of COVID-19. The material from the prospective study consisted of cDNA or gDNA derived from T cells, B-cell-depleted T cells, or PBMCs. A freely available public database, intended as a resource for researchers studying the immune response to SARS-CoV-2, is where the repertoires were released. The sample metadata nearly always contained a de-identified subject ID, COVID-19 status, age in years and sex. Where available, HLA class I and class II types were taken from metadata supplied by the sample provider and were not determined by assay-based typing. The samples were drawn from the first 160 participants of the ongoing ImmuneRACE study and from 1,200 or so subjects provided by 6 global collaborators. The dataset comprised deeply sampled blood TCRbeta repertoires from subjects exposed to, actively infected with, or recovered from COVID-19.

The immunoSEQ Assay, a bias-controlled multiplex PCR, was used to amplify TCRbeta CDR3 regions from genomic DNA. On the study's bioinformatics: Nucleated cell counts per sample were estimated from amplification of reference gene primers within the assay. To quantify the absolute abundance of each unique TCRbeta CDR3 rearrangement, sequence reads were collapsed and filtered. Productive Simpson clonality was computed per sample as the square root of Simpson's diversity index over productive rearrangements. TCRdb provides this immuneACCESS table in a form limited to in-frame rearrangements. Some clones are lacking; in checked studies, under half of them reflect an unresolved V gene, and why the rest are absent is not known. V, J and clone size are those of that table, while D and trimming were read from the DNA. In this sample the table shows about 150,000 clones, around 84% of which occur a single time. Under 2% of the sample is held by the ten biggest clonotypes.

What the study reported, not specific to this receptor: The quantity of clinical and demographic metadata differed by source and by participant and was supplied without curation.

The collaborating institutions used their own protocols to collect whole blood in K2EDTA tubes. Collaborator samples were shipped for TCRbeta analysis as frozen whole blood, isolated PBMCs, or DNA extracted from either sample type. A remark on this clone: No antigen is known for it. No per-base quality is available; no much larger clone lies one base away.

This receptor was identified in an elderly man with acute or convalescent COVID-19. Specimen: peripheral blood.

The CDR3 sequence is CASSYPTTGPQYF. The DNA sequence is TGTGCCAGCAGTTACCCGACGACAGGCCCGCAGTATTTT. The chain uses TRBV6-2 or TRBV6-3 and TRBJ2-3; the best D guess is TRBD1, with 6 bases matching. The CDR3 has 13 amino acids, counting the end cysteine and phenylalanine. Only the CDR3 DNA is retained, 39 bases long and in frame from the first base. Trimming takes 2 bases from V and 10 bases from J, and the germline ends sit 13 bases apart. From a lookup of the germline V gene, CDR1 and CDR2 are MNHEY and SVGEGT.